Listed here are 30 T cell receptor beta chains from one sample, sequenced in a study of shared clonotypes between healthy human individuals. Assay used: immunoSEQ multiplex PCR; TCRdb lists only in-frame clones, some missing. Among some 2,000,000 clones listed, approximately 95% were seen once. CD8 cells classed as naive were CD45RO-negative and positively selected for CCR7, excluding terminally differentiated effector memory CD45RA+ cells. Material: naive CD8+ T cells sorted from blood. These TCRs come from a man aged 18 to 35 in good health.

The genes are TRBV29-1 and TRBJ1-1; the D gene is possibly TRBD1 (5 bases). The germline V and J ends were trimmed by 6 bases and 1 base, with 24 bases remaining between them. Germline V gene sequence: CDR1 SQVTM, CDR2 ANQGSEA. This CDR3 is 17 amino acids long. The CDR3 region is CSVRQGLRGARNTEAFF. For the CDR3, the DNA is TGCAGCGTCCGGCAAGGCCTTCGGGGCGCGCGGAACACTGAAGCTTTCTTT.

The chain is built from TRBV7-9 and TRBJ2-2; D unresolved. Germline loops: CDR1 SEHNR, CDR2 FQNEAQ (reference sequence). This CDR3 is built from 17 residues. Trimming shortened V by 4 bases and J by 1 base, and 16 bases separated the two germline ends. The CDR3 nucleotides are TGTGCCAGCAGCTCAATGGTATGGGTGGGGAACACCGGGGAGCTGTTTTTT. This encodes CASSSMVWVGNTGELFF.

J is TRBJ2-3 and V is TRBV29-1; the D is unclear. V was shortened by 1 base and J by 1 base, with 12 bases between the two germline ends. CDR1 is SQVTM and CDR2 is ANQGSEA in the germline V gene. This CDR3 has 15 amino acids. The CDR3 bases are TGCAGCGTTGAAGTAGCCCCCGGAGGCACAGATACGCAGTATTTT. Amino acids: CSVEVAPGGTDTQYF.

This clone occurred a few times. The chain links TRBV15 to TRBJ1-6, with 10 bases identical to TRBD1. Germline-derived CDR1 and CDR2 are LNHNV and YYDKDF (reference sequence). J was trimmed by 10 bases and V by 4 bases; bases with no gene match: 7. This CDR3 region has 15 residues. The CDR3 DNA sequence: TGTGCCACCAGCACCAGACAGGGGGCAGAATCACCCCTCCACTTT. Translation gives CATSTRQGAESPLHF.

This sequence joins TRBV4-3 and TRBJ2-1, with D maybe TRBD2 (6 bases). CDR3 length equals 20 residues. Germline CDR1 LGHNA, CDR2 YSLEER. Trimming removed 1 base from V and 7 bases from J, with 29 bases in between. The CDR3 DNA reads TGCGCCAGCAGCCAAGGTCCCCTTTGGTGGGAGGCCATGACCGTAAATGAGCAGTTCTTC. It translates to CASSQGPLWWEAMTVNEQFF.

V usage is TRBV7-9 and J usage is TRBJ1-3; D ambiguous. This CDR3 has 15 residues. Trimming left V 5 bases short and J 0 bases short, with 11 bases between. Germline V CDR1 and CDR2: SEHNR, FQNEAQ (reference sequence). CDR3 DNA sequence: TGTGCCAGCAGCCCCTCGAAGGGCTCTGGAAACACCATATATTTT. Translation: CASSPSKGSGNTIYF.

The chain couples TRBV27 to TRBJ2-5, with TRBD2 identical over 8 bases. The CDR3 sequence is 14 residues long. V was clipped by 6 bases and J by 4 bases; unmatched bases: 7. Germline assignment: CDR1 MNHEY and CDR2 SMNVEV (reference sequence). The CDR3 protein is CASRLAGGGETQYF. The CDR3 DNA follows: TGTGCCAGCAGACTCGCGGGGGGAGGAGAGACCCAGTACTTC.

The chain has TRBV5-4 and TRBJ2-1; TRBD2 might be the D (7 bases). Germline V gene lookup returns CDR1 SGHNT and CDR2 YYREEE (reference sequence). With 5 bases removed from V and 1 base from J, the gap between germline ends came to 25 bases. The CDR3 sequence is 19 residues long. CDR3 nucleotides: TGTGCCAGCAGTCGGTGGGGATTAGGGGGGGAGACGTCCTACAATGAGCAGTTCTTC. Its protein is CASSRWGLGGETSYNEQFF.

This clone was counted a single time. The chain has TRBV7-9 and TRBJ2-7; D gene uncertain. Trimming pared 1 base from V and 5 bases from J, leaving 24 bases between. CDR1 and CDR2 (germline): SEHNR, FQNEAQ (reference sequence). The length of the CDR3 is 18 residues. The CDR3 sequence is CASSLVGSDEARIDEQYF. CDR3 in DNA: TGTGCCAGCAGCTTAGTCGGGTCAGACGAAGCCCGAATCGACGAGCAGTACTTC.

The chain couples TRBV7-6 to TRBJ2-2; D is undetermined. Germline-derived CDR1 and CDR2 are SGHVS and FNYEAQ. This CDR3 spans 18 amino acids. V was trimmed by 1 base and J by 5 bases, leaving 20 bases between them. The CDR3 region is CASSLDVSYAEGTGELFF. CDR3 DNA sequence: TGTGCCAGCAGCTTAGACGTATCTTACGCCGAAGGGACCGGGGAGCTGTTTTTT. The full variable domain, its missing parts supplied by reference TRBV7-6 and TRBJ2-2, is GAGVSQSPRYKVTKRGQDVALRCDPISGHVSLYWYRQALGQGPEFLTYFNYEAQQDKSGLPNDRFSAERPEGSISTLTIQRTEQRDSAMYRCASSLDVSYAEGTGELFFGEGSRLTVL.

This clone is a singleton in its sample. Distinct nucleotide sequences in the sample also encode this CDR3. This chain uses TRBV19 with TRBJ2-7; D not certain. Germline-derived CDR1 and CDR2 are LNHDA and SQIVND (reference sequence). The CDR3 runs 12 residues. The ends were cut back, 6 bases at V and 1 base at J, with 7 bases in the middle. The CDR3 here is CASSTASYEQYF. In DNA form, the CDR3 reads TGTGCCAGTAGCACGGCATCCTACGAGCAGTACTTC.

The CDR3, as DNA: TGTGCCACGGAGGGGCCAAACACTGAAGCTTTCTTT. Encoded protein: CATEGPNTEAFF. The V and J genes are TRBV28 and TRBJ1-1; tentative D call: TRBD1 (5 bases). Between the trimmed V and J ends, which lost 10 bases and 2 bases, there was a span of 11 bases. In germline, CDR1 is MDHEN, CDR2 SYDVKM. This CDR3 spans 12 amino acids.

V usage is TRBV6-1 and J usage is TRBJ2-7; 7 bases map to TRBD2. In germline, CDR1 is MNHNS, CDR2 SASEGT. Trimming cost V 10 bases and J 7 bases; bases outside gene matches: 13. The CDR3 runs to 13 residues. The CDR3: CAILNAGVGEQYF. The CDR3 nucleotides read TGTGCCATCCTCAACGCGGGAGTAGGTGAGCAGTACTTC.

In regard to this clone: This same CDR3 is encoded by further DNA sequences in the sample. The chain couples TRBV27 to TRBJ1-1, with TRBD1 identical over 7 bases. The CDR3 contains 16 residues. Per germline, CDR1 MNHEY and CDR2 SMNVEV (reference sequence). Trimming took 0 bases from V and 2 from J; bases not matched to a gene: 6. CDR3 sequence: CASSLSPGTANTEAFF. In nucleotides, the CDR3 is TGTGCCAGCAGTTTATCGCCAGGGACAGCCAACACTGAAGCTTTCTTT.

V gene TRBV7-3 combines with J gene TRBJ2-5; 7 bases agree with TRBD1. V was clipped by 5 bases and J by 0 bases; unmatched bases: 9. Germline V gives CDR1 SGHTA, CDR2 FQGTGA. This CDR3 contains 16 residues. The DNA for the CDR3 is TGTGCCAGCAGCCCTGGGACAGAGAGGTACCAAGAGACCCAGTACTTC. The encoded protein is CASSPGTERYQETQYF. The full variable domain, its missing parts supplied by reference TRBV7-3 and TRBJ2-5, is GAGVSQTPSNKVTEKGKYVELRCDPISGHTALYWYRQSLGQGPEFLIYFQGTGAADDSGLPNDRFFAVRPEGSVSTLKIQRTERGDSAVYLCASSPGTERYQETQYFGPGTRLLVL.

The chain is built from TRBV10-2 and TRBJ2-1; 14 bases are shared with TRBD2. This CDR3 is 15 amino acids long. Germline V gene data show CDR1 as WSHSY and CDR2 as SAAADI. Losses at the gene ends were 8 bases for V and 4 bases for J; bases not matched to a gene: 4. CDR3 nucleotide sequence: TGCGCCAGCGGTGGGACTAGCGGGGGATACAATGAGCAGTTCTTC. Protein: CASGGTSGGYNEQFF.

The chain is built from TRBV19 and TRBJ2-2, with D maybe TRBD2 (6 bases). Trimming pared 5 bases from V and 5 bases from J, leaving 18 bases between. In germline, CDR1 is LNHDA, CDR2 SQIVND (reference sequence). This CDR3 has 16 amino acids. The CDR3 region has the DNA TGTGCCAGTAGTCCTTATCGACTAGAGGGGACCGGGGAGCTGTTTTTT. Protein sequence: CASSPYRLEGTGELFF. The full variable domain, in which reference TRBV19 and TRBJ2-2 provide the parts outside the CDR3, is DGGITQSPKYLFRKEGQNVTLSCEQNLNHDAMYWYRQDPGQGLRLIYYSQIVNDFQKGDIAEGYSVSREKKESFPLTVTSAQKNPTAFYLCASSPYRLEGTGELFFGEGSRLTVL.

The chain is built from TRBV29-1 and TRBJ1-2; 7 bases match TRBD1. Per the germline V gene, CDR1 is SQVTM and CDR2 is ANQGSEA. This CDR3 region has 12 residues. V shed 6 bases, J shed 12 bases, and the junction held 13 bases outside the gene matches. The CDR3 region is CSVPRDSPDDTF. The CDR3 nucleotides read TGCAGCGTCCCCCGGGACAGCCCTGACGACACCTTC.

This chain uses TRBV5-6 with TRBJ2-7, with no clear D. V was clipped by 2 bases and J by 0 bases, with 9 bases between them. Germline lookup yields CDR1 SGHDT and CDR2 YYEEEE. There are 14 residues in the CDR3. The CDR3 here is CASSFAAASYEQYF. The CDR3 nucleotides are TGTGCCAGCAGCTTTGCGGCGGCCTCCTACGAGCAGTACTTC.

This clone is a singleton in its sample. The chain uses TRBV19 and TRBJ2-3, with D possibly being TRBD1 (5 bases). The V gene lost 1 base and the J gene lost 5 bases, with 13 bases spanning the gap. CDR3 size: 15 residues. The V gene's germline CDR1 is LNHDA and CDR2 SQIVND (reference sequence). The CDR3 region is CASSIGAGIGDTQYF. Here the CDR3 DNA reads TGTGCCAGTAGTATAGGGGCAGGGATTGGAGATACGCAGTATTTT.

For this clone: The sample holds other DNA sequences that translate to the same CDR3. The rearrangement uses TRBV25-1 and TRBJ2-7; D is undetermined. Per germline, CDR1 MGHDK and CDR2 SYGVNS. V lost 4 bases and J 4 bases, leaving 5 bases between the germline ends. The CDR3 has 11 residues. The CDR3 spells CASSVGYEQYF. The CDR3 nucleotides read TGTGCCAGCAGTGTGGGATACGAGCAGTACTTC.

This clone was observed a single time. The CDR3 nucleotides read TGCAGCGTAGCACCCTCCCAGGCCTACGAGCAGTACTTC. As protein: CSVAPSQAYEQYF. The chain is built from TRBV29-1 and TRBJ2-7; no reliable D call. With 6 bases removed from V and 2 bases from J, the gap between germline ends came to 14 bases. Germline CDR1 SQVTM, CDR2 ANQGSEA. This CDR3 comprises 13 residues.

The chain uses TRBV6-6 and TRBJ2-2; D not resolved. The CDR3 consists of 13 residues. Trimming took off 7 bases at V and 2 bases at J, with 8 bases between the two ends. The germline V gene encodes CDR1 MNHNY and CDR2 SVGAGI (reference sequence). In DNA form, the CDR3 reads TGTGCCAGCACCGACACCAACACCGGGGAGCTGTTTTTT. Translating it yields CASTDTNTGELFF.

The table lists this clone with a count of one. V is TRBV19 and J is TRBJ2-7, with D tentatively TRBD1 or TRBD2 (5 bases each). CDR1 is LNHDA and CDR2 is SQIVND in the germline V gene (reference sequence). This CDR3 region has 13 residues. The ends were cut back, 5 bases at V and 2 bases at J, with 10 bases in the middle. This CDR3 reads CASSESGPYEQYF. CDR3 nucleotide sequence: TGTGCCAGTAGTGAGTCGGGACCCTACGAGCAGTACTTC.

The chain combines TRBV9 with TRBJ1-6, with unresolved D. The V gene's germline CDR1 is SGDLS and CDR2 YYNGEE. This CDR3 has 13 residues. With 3 bases removed from V and 10 bases from J, the gap between germline ends came to 11 bases. As DNA, the CDR3 is TGTGCCAGCAGCGCCGCGGAGGGATCACCCCTCCACTTT. Protein product: CASSAAEGSPLHF.

The chain joins TRBV9 to TRBJ2-7; 8 bases map to TRBD1. J lost 6 bases, V lost 3 bases, and 5 bases had no gene match. Germline CDR1 reads SGDLS; CDR2 reads YYNGEE. The CDR3 loop spans 13 amino acids. CDR3 nucleotide sequence: TGTGCCAGCAGCGAGACGACAGGGGCCGAGCAGTACTTC. Translation: CASSETTGAEQYF.

The gene calls are TRBV7-2 and TRBJ1-1; no clear D gene. This CDR3 is built from 11 residues. Trimming pared 5 bases from V and 5 bases from J, leaving 6 bases between. Germline CDR1 and CDR2: SGHTA and FQGNSA. The CDR3 is CASSVLTEAFF. The DNA for the CDR3 is TGTGCCAGCAGCGTACTGACTGAAGCTTTCTTT.

This clone turned up a few times. The chain links TRBV7-3 to TRBJ2-3, with unresolved D. With 2 bases removed from V and 6 bases from J, the gap between germline ends came to 9 bases. The CDR3 length is 13 residues. CDR1 and CDR2 from the germline V gene are SGHTA and FQGTGA. CDR3 DNA: TGTGCCAGCAGCTTATCTGGAGTGGATACGCAGTATTTT. Its protein is CASSLSGVDTQYF. The whole variable domain, filled in from reference TRBV7-3 and TRBJ2-3, reads GAGVSQTPSNKVTEKGKYVELRCDPISGHTALYWYRQSLGQGPEFLIYFQGTGAADDSGLPNDRFFAVRPEGSVSTLKIQRTERGDSAVYLCASSLSGVDTQYFGPGTRLTVL.

The rearrangement links TRBV5-1 to TRBJ2-7, with D unclear. The V gene's germline CDR1 is SGHRS and CDR2 YFSETQ. V lost 5 bases, J lost 2 bases, and 11 bases lay in between. The CDR3 runs to 13 residues. Here the CDR3 reads CASSDHTTYEQYF. In DNA, the CDR3 is TGCGCCAGCAGTGATCACACAACCTACGAGCAGTACTTC.

The rearrangement uses TRBV10-2 and TRBJ1-5; D remains unclear. Trimming removed 0 bases from V and 2 bases from J, with 8 bases in between. Germline CDR1 WSHSY, CDR2 SAAADI. The length of the CDR3 is 15 residues. In DNA form, the CDR3 reads TGCGCCAGCAGTGAGTCGAGTAGGGGCAATCAGCCCCAGCATTTT. Its translation is CASSESSRGNQPQHF.